The 18 T cell receptor beta chains listed next were all sequenced from one sample in a study of blood T cell repertoires in COVID-19. The method was immunoSEQ multiplex PCR; TCRdb's version includes in-frame clones alone and lacks a portion of them. The table has about 260,000 clones, more than 75% seen once. Sample: peripheral blood. These receptors came from a man aged 35-49 years who had recovered from COVID-19.

The chain joins TRBV7-9 to TRBJ1-4; D gene ambiguous. There are 13 residues in the CDR3. Trimming took 7 bases from V and 2 from J, leaving 8 bases between them. CDR1 and CDR2 (germline): SEHNR, FQNEAQ (reference sequence). For the CDR3, the DNA is TGTGCCAGCACCACCCCGACTAATGAAAAACTGTTTTTT. The encoded protein is CASTTPTNEKLFF.

The V and J genes are TRBV9 and TRBJ2-1, with 7 positions matching TRBD2. Germline trimming cut 3 bases from V and 0 bases from J; bases unmatched to any gene: 9. This CDR3 region has 17 residues. The germline V gene has CDR1 SGDLS and CDR2 YYNGEE. CDR3 amino acids: CASSGGLVPSSYNEQFF. The CDR3 DNA is TGTGCCAGCAGCGGCGGACTAGTTCCGAGCTCCTACAATGAGCAGTTCTTC.

The chain uses TRBV5-6 and TRBJ2-6, with D unclear. The V end lost 0 bases, the J end lost 1 base, and 5 bases lay between the germline ends. Germline-derived CDR1 and CDR2 are SGHDT and YYEEEE. The CDR3 runs to 15 residues. CDR3 nucleotide sequence: TGTGCCAGCAGCTTGGGGCATTCTGGGGCCAACGTCCTGACTTTC. It specifies CASSLGHSGANVLTF.

The rearrangement uses TRBV19 and TRBJ1-2; 8 positions agree with TRBD1. The CDR3 loop spans 13 amino acids. Unmatched junction bases numbered 6, after V lost 7 bases and J lost 5 bases. CDR1 is LNHDA and CDR2 is SQIVND in the germline V gene (reference sequence). The CDR3 sequence is CASTPQGAYGYTF. CDR3 coding DNA: TGTGCCAGTACCCCCCAGGGGGCATATGGCTACACCTTC.

This clone was seen just once. The chain carries TRBV12-3 or TRBV12-4 and TRBJ1-2; the D is unclear. Trimming cost V 6 bases and J 3 bases, with 8 bases left between them. The CDR3 spans 12 residues. CDR3 loop: CASRLEDYGYTF. CDR3 nucleotide sequence: TGTGCCAGCAGGCTCGAGGACTATGGCTACACCTTC.

The chain carries TRBV7-6 and TRBJ2-1; D remains unclear. This CDR3 is 13 amino acids long. CDR1 SGHVS and CDR2 FNYEAQ come from the germline V gene. V lost 2 bases and J lost 5, with 7 bases in between. For the CDR3, the DNA is TGTGCCAGCAGCTTAAGGAGTAACAATGAGCAGTTCTTC. Protein: CASSLRSNNEQFF. Filled out from reference TRBV7-6 and TRBJ2-1, the complete variable domain reads GAGVSQSPRYKVTKRGQDVALRCDPISGHVSLYWYRQALGQGPEFLTYFNYEAQQDKSGLPNDRFSAERPEGSISTLTIQRTEQRDSAMYRCASSLRSNNEQFFGPGTRLTVL.

Notes on this clone: Within the sample, other DNA sequences also encode this same CDR3. V and J are TRBV7-2 and TRBJ2-3; D not certain. CDR3 length: 12 residues. Germline V gives CDR1 SGHTA, CDR2 FQGNSA. Trimming pared 5 bases from V and 6 bases from J, leaving 9 bases between. The CDR3 region is CASSRSRDTQYF. In DNA form, the CDR3 reads TGTGCCAGCAGCCGATCCAGGGATACGCAGTATTTT. The full variable domain, completed using reference TRBV7-2 and TRBJ2-3, is GAGVSQSPSNKVTEKGKDVELRCDPISGHTALYWYRQSLGQGLEFLIYFQGNSAPDKSGLPSDRFSAERTGGSVSTLTIQRTQQEDSAVYLCASSRSRDTQYFGPGTRLTVL.

The CDR3 DNA sequence: TGTGCCACCAGCAGAGATTGGTCGGACTATGGCTACACCTTC. This sequence encodes CATSRDWSDYGYTF. This chain uses TRBV15 with TRBJ1-2; unclear D gene. CDR1 is LNHNV and CDR2 is YYDKDF in the germline V gene (reference sequence). The CDR3 is 14 residues long. The ends were cut back, 0 bases at V and 3 bases at J, with 8 bases in the middle.

CDR3: CASSFSLAGGPSTDTQYF. The CDR3 DNA follows: TGCGCCAGCAGCTTTAGTCTAGCGGGGGGTCCTAGCACAGATACGCAGTATTTT. The chain uses TRBV5-1 and TRBJ2-3; 11 nucleotides match TRBD2. CDR3 size: 18 residues. V shed 2 bases, J shed 0 bases, and the junction held 8 bases outside the gene matches. Germline CDR1 and CDR2: SGHRS and YFSETQ. Supplemented by reference TRBV5-1 and TRBJ2-3, the full variable domain reads KAGVTQTPRYLIKTRGQQVTLSCSPISGHRSVSWYQQTPGQGLQFLFEYFSETQRNKGNFPGRFSGRQFSNSRSEMNVSTLELGDSALYLCASSFSLAGGPSTDTQYFGPGTRLTVL.

The CDR3 nucleotides read TGTGCCAGCAGCTTGAGGGGGATGGACAGGGGCAATTCACCCCTCCACTTT. This codes for CASSLRGMDRGNSPLHF. V gene TRBV7-2 combines with J gene TRBJ1-6, with TRBD1 identical over 9 bases. Germline V CDR1 and CDR2: SGHTA, FQGNSA. After removal of 3 bases from V and 7 bases from J, the junction contained 10 bases not matched to a gene. The CDR3 is 17 amino acids. Filled out from reference TRBV7-2 and TRBJ1-6, the complete variable domain reads GAGVSQSPSNKVTEKGKDVELRCDPISGHTALYWYRQSLGQGLEFLIYFQGNSAPDKSGLPSDRFSAERTGGSVSTLTIQRTQQEDSAVYLCASSLRGMDRGNSPLHFGNGTRLTVT.

The chain employs TRBV27 and TRBJ1-6; a possible D gene is TRBD1 (6 bases). Per the germline V gene, CDR1 is MNHEY and CDR2 is SMNVEV (reference sequence). V was cut by 5 bases and J by 5 bases, with 13 bases left in between. The CDR3 consists of 15 residues. The CDR3, as DNA: TGTGCCAGCAGTCGCCCGGGACACCATAATTCACCCCTCCACTTT. Amino acids: CASSRPGHHNSPLHF.

The chain employs TRBV7-2 and TRBJ2-1; D not resolved. V was clipped by 0 bases and J by 7 bases, with 13 bases between them. Germline CDR1 reads SGHTA; CDR2 reads FQGNSA. The CDR3 spans 15 residues. CDR3 sequence (DNA): TGTGCCAGCAGCTTAGCACATACAGCCAATAATGAGCAGTTCTTC. Its translation is CASSLAHTANNEQFF.

The rearrangement uses TRBV7-9 and TRBJ2-1, with unresolved D. CDR1 and CDR2 from the germline V gene are SEHNR and FQNEAQ (reference sequence). V was cut by 5 bases and J by 8 bases, with 16 bases left in between. CDR3 size: 14 residues. The CDR3 is CASSTRSIWDEQFF. In DNA form, the CDR3 reads TGTGCCAGCAGCACCCGGAGCATCTGGGATGAGCAGTTCTTC.

The chain uses TRBV30 and TRBJ2-2, with D possibly matching TRBD2 (7 bases). Germline V CDR1 and CDR2: GTSNPN, SVGIG (reference sequence). V was shortened by 4 bases and J by 5 bases, with 17 bases between the two germline ends. This CDR3 contains 15 residues. The CDR3 DNA reads as TGTGCCTGGAAATTCGGGGGGCTTGGAACCGGGGAGCTGTTTTTT. This gives the protein CAWKFGGLGTGELFF. The variable domain in full, completed from reference TRBV30 and TRBJ2-2, reads SQTIHQWPATLVQPVGSPLSLECTVEGTSNPNLYWYRQAAGRGLQLLFYSVGIGQISSEVPQNLSASRPQDRQFILSSKKLLLSDSGFYLCAWKFGGLGTGELFFGEGSRLTVL.

This chain joins TRBV10-3 and TRBJ2-7, with 7 bases matching TRBD1. The CDR3 is made up of 16 amino acids. The V segment lost 6 bases and the J segment 1 base; nucleotides outside the gene matches: 12. CDR1 and CDR2 (germline): ENHRY, SYGVKD. The CDR3 nucleotides are TGTGCCATCAGCAGGTACCTTGACAGGGAATCCTACGAGCAGTACTTC. Its protein product is CAISRYLDRESYEQYF.

The chain uses TRBV10-3 and TRBJ2-3; D is possibly TRBD2 (6 bases). The V end lost 5 bases, the J end lost 1 base, and 13 bases lay between the germline ends. The germline V gene encodes CDR1 ENHRY and CDR2 SYGVKD. The CDR3 has 15 residues. The CDR3 here is CAISTGLTRTDTQYF. DNA for the CDR3: TGTGCCATCAGTACAGGACTAACCCGCACAGATACGCAGTATTTT.

The V call is TRBV6-2 or TRBV6-3, the J call TRBJ2-2; D perhaps matches TRBD1 (6 bases). The V end lost 2 bases, the J end lost 2 bases, and 9 bases lay between the germline ends. The CDR3 spans 15 residues. Germline assignment: CDR1 MNHEY and CDR2 SVGEGT. DNA for the CDR3: TGTGCCAGCAGTTACGGGACAACTAACACCGGGGAGCTGTTTTTT. Translation gives CASSYGTTNTGELFF.

The chain joins TRBV5-1 to TRBJ2-1; 9 nucleotides align to TRBD1. Per germline, CDR1 SGHRS and CDR2 YFSETQ. The CDR3 consists of 16 residues. Trimming cost V 0 bases and J 4 bases; bases outside gene matches: 5. Here the CDR3 DNA reads TGCGCCAGCAGCTTGGCCGACAGGGGGAGGTACAATGAGCAGTTCTTC. Protein: CASSLADRGRYNEQFF.